The TCR beta chain described here comes from a study of T cells in Graves' hyperthyroidism and ophthalmopathy. The V end was cut by 0 bases, the J end by 4 bases, with 22 bases between. The CDR3 has 17 residues. Germline values: CDR1 DFQATT, CDR2 SNEGSKA (reference sequence). PBMCs were sourced from approximately 9 ml fresh peripheral blood. TCR beta CDR3 region amplification was performed from RNA transcripts. With the HTBI primer set, the TCR CDR3 went through a first round of RT-PCR. One entry per CDR3 protein, called by TCRdb with MiXCR from the multiplex PCR reads. The table lists nearly 750,000 distinct CDR3 sequences, around 40% of them singletons.

The sequence was obtained from a woman aged 40 to 50 with Graves' hyperthyroidism. Specimen: blood. The genes are TRBV20-1 and TRBJ2-7; D is perhaps TRBD2 (5 bases). As DNA, the CDR3 is TGCAGTGCTAGAGAGCGGGTTCCGAGCTCAACTTTTTACGAGCAGTACTTC. Translated: CSARERVPSSTFYEQYF.